This T cell receptor beta chain was profiled in a study of cytomegalovirus exposure and HLA in healthy donors. Donors were ostensibly healthy at sampling, although undocumented immune exposures were probable. The CDR3 is 15 residues long. Germline CDR1 is SGHRS and CDR2 is YFSETQ. V lost 9 bases and J lost 4, with 22 bases in between. The PCR ran on 60 Vbeta and 13 Jbeta primers. This table comes from immunoSEQ multiplex PCR, and its TCRdb copy is limited to in-frame clones, with some not included. Here the sample spans more than 150,000 clones, just under 80% being singletons. The sequencing sample was made of PBMCs. The chain employs TRBV5-1 and TRBJ2-5; a weak D match, TRBD1 (6 bases). This sequence was found in a woman in her thirties or forties in good health and CMV-seropositive. CDR3 nucleotide sequence: TGCGCCACCCGAGCGATCCCAGGGGTCTCAGAGACCCAGTACTTC. This codes for CATRAIPGVSETQYF.